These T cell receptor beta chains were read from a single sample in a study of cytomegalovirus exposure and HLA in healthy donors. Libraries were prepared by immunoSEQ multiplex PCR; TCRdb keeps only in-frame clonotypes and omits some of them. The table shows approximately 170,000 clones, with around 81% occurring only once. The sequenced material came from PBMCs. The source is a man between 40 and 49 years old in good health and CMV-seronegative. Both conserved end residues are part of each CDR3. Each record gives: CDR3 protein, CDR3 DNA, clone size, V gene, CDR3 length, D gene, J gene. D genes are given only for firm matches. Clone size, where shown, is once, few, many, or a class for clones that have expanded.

CATSPTRGSNREQYF | TGTGCCACCAGCCCCACCAGGGGTTCCAACCGCGAGCAGTACTTC | - | TRBV15 | 15 | - | TRBJ2-7
CASSLSWRDSGRYGYTF | TGTGCCAGCAGTTTATCGTGGCGGGACAGCGGTCGGTATGGCTACACCTTC | - | TRBV27 | 17 | TRBD1 | TRBJ1-2
CASSRDSNYEQYF | TGTGCCAGCAGCCGGGACAGCAACTACGAGCAGTACTTC | - | TRBV7-9 | 13 | TRBD1 | TRBJ2-7
CASSEGGRGPEKLFF | TGTGCCAGCAGTGAAGGGGGCAGGGGGCCGGAAAAACTGTTTTTT | - | TRBV25-1 | 15 | TRBD1 | TRBJ1-4
CASMRLAGAHEQYF | TGTGCCAGCATGAGGCTAGCGGGAGCCCACGAGCAGTACTTC | - | TRBV6-1 | 14 | TRBD2 | TRBJ2-7
CASSWGQVTYEQYF | TGTGCCAGCAGTTGGGGACAGGTCACCTACGAGCAGTACTTC | - | TRBV27 | 14 | TRBD1 | TRBJ2-7
CASRQPGGRNYNEQFF | TGTGCCAGTAGACAACCAGGGGGACGGAATTACAATGAGCAGTTCTTC | few | TRBV19 | 16 | TRBD1 | TRBJ2-1
CASSVEFQETQYF | TGTGCCAGCAGTGTGGAGTTCCAAGAGACCCAGTACTTC | once | TRBV6-1 | 13 | - | TRBJ2-5
CASSLAGAGNTIYF | TGTGCCAGCAGCTTGGCGGGGGCTGGAAACACCATATATTTT | - | TRBV5-4 | 14 | - | TRBJ1-3
CASSLLAGEAVEQFF | TGTGCCAGCAGCTTACTAGCGGGAGAGGCGGTTGAGCAGTTCTTC | - | TRBV5-6 | 15 | TRBD2 | TRBJ2-1
CASSLRTSGNNEQFF | TGTGCCAGTAGTCTTAGGACTAGCGGTAACAATGAGCAGTTCTTC | - | TRBV19 | 15 | TRBD2 | TRBJ2-1
CASGYSTGKGAHSPLHF | TGTGCTAGTGGATATTCTACAGGGAAGGGGGCGCATTCACCCCTCCACTTT | few | TRBV12-5 | 17 | TRBD1 | TRBJ1-6
CASSDPGQEFAGNTIYF | TGTGCCAGCAGTGACCCGGGACAGGAATTCGCTGGAAACACCATATATTTT | - | TRBV6-4 | 17 | TRBD1 | TRBJ1-3
CASSLRTSGYTGELFF | TGTGCCAGCAGCTTGCGGACTAGCGGTTACACCGGGGAGCTGTTTTTT | - | TRBV4-2 | 16 | TRBD2 | TRBJ2-2
CASSREGNTEAFF | TGCGCCAGCAGCCGGGAGGGGAACACTGAAGCTTTCTTT | - | TRBV5-1 | 13 | - | TRBJ1-1
CASSGESDTQYF | TGCGCCAGCAGTGGGGAGTCAGATACGCAGTATTTT | - | TRBV10-1 | 12 | - | TRBJ2-3
CATSRVEGNEQFF | TGTGCCACCAGCAGAGTGGAGGGCAATGAGCAGTTCTTC | - | TRBV15 | 13 | - | TRBJ2-1
CASLVATEAFF | TGTGCCAGCTTAGTTGCCACTGAAGCTTTCTTT | once | TRBV6-1 | 11 | - | TRBJ1-1
CASSSTSGTTGELFF | TGTGCCAGCAGCTCGACTAGCGGGACGACCGGGGAGCTGTTTTTT | - | TRBV13 | 15 | TRBD2 | TRBJ2-2
CASSENAGGGKLFF | TGTGCCAGCAGTGAAAACGCTGGGGGCGGAAAACTGTTTTTT | - | TRBV2 | 14 | - | TRBJ1-4
CASSLTQGLGTQYF | TGTGCCAGCAGCCTCACTCAGGGTCTGGGGACCCAGTACTTC | - | TRBV5-8 | 14 | - | TRBJ2-5
CASSSGTSGINEQFF | TGTGCCAGCAGTTCCGGGACTAGCGGGATCAATGAGCAGTTCTTC | - | TRBV11-3 | 15 | TRBD2 | TRBJ2-1
CASSPSLAGELFF | TGCGCCAGCAGCCCGAGCTTGGCCGGGGAGCTGTTTTTT | - | TRBV5-1 | 13 | - | TRBJ2-2
CASSHGTDYGYTF | TGTGCCAGCAGCCACGGGACAGACTATGGCTACACCTTC | few | TRBV5-5 | 13 | TRBD1 | TRBJ1-2
CASRSGTSGTEQYF | TGTGCCAGCAGATCGGGGACTAGCGGGACCGAGCAGTACTTC | - | TRBV27 | 14 | TRBD2 | TRBJ2-7
CASSPLAGPTDTQYF | TGTGCCAGCTCACCACTAGCGGGACCCACAGATACGCAGTATTTT | - | TRBV18 | 15 | TRBD2 | TRBJ2-3
CSSSDSRLKQYF | TGTTCCAGCAGCGACTCCCGGTTGAAGCAGTACTTC | few | TRBV7-9 | 12 | - | TRBJ2-7
CASSQRQGWREKLFF | TGTGCCAGCAGTCAGCGACAGGGCTGGAGAGAAAAACTGTTTTTT | - | TRBV28 | 15 | TRBD1 | TRBJ1-4
CASSGTVSSYEQYF | TGCGCCAGCAGTGGGACAGTGAGCTCCTACGAGCAGTACTTC | - | TRBV10-2 | 14 | - | TRBJ2-7
CSPGEETQYF | TGCAGCCCGGGAGAAGAGACCCAGTACTTC | - | TRBV20-1 | 10 | - | TRBJ2-5
CAISDSVNTEAFF | TGTGCCATCAGTGATTCAGTTAACACTGAAGCTTTCTTT | - | TRBV10-3 | 13 | - | TRBJ1-1
CASSERTGVNTEAFF | TGTGCCAGCAGTGAGAGGACAGGGGTGAACACTGAAGCTTTCTTT | - | TRBV6-1 | 15 | TRBD1 | TRBJ1-1
CSAFLAGNTGELFF | TGCAGCGCTTTTTTGGCGGGGAACACCGGGGAGCTGTTTTTT | - | TRBV29-1 | 14 | - | TRBJ2-2
CASSVRLAGVGNEQFF | TGTGCCAGCAGCGTCAGACTAGCGGGAGTAGGTAATGAGCAGTTCTTC | - | TRBV7-9 | 16 | TRBD2 | TRBJ2-1
CSVAHTVQGSEQYF | TGCAGCGTAGCCCACACAGTACAGGGGAGCGAGCAGTACTTC | - | TRBV29-1 | 14 | TRBD1 | TRBJ2-7
CASSEREGTDTQYF | TGTGCCAGCAGTGAGAGGGAGGGCACAGATACGCAGTATTTT | - | TRBV6-1 | 14 | - | TRBJ2-3
CASSPNSIETQYF | TGTGCCAGCTCACCTAACAGCATTGAGACCCAGTACTTC | - | TRBV18 | 13 | - | TRBJ2-5
CASGRATGELFF | TGTGCCAGCGGGAGGGCGACCGGGGAGCTGTTTTTT | - | TRBV7-8 | 12 | TRBD2 | TRBJ2-2
CAWSVGGQETQYF | TGTGCCTGGAGTGTAGGGGGCCAAGAGACCCAGTACTTC | once | TRBV30 | 13 | - | TRBJ2-5
CAISENRGDYTEAFF | TGTGCCATCAGTGAAAACAGGGGCGATTACACTGAAGCTTTCTTT | - | TRBV10-3 | 15 | TRBD1 | TRBJ1-1
CASGGLAREQFF | TGTGCCAGCGGGGGACTCGCTCGTGAGCAGTTCTTC | - | TRBV7-2 | 12 | - | TRBJ2-1
CASRGEGPYEQYF | TGTGCCAGCCGTGGGGAGGGTCCCTACGAGCAGTACTTC | once | TRBV28 | 13 | TRBD2 | TRBJ2-7
CASSWDRARYTF | TGTGCCAGCAGCTGGGACAGGGCCCGCTACACCTTC | - | TRBV7-3 | 12 | TRBD1 | TRBJ1-2